This T cell receptor beta chain was documented in a study of blood T cell repertoires in COVID-19. Germline V gene lookup returns CDR1 MNHEY and CDR2 SVGAGI. The CDR3 consists of 16 residues. Trimming stripped 4 bases from V and 1 base from J, with 16 bases between. Only in-frame clones appear in the TCRdb table, and some are missing; sequencing was by immunoSEQ multiplex PCR. The sample contains some 80,000 clones, around 80% of which appear only once. The TCR was taken from a woman aged 45-65 years with acute or convalescent COVID-19. Sequencing was carried out using peripheral blood. The J gene is TRBJ1-1, the V gene TRBV6-5, with D maybe TRBD1 (6 bases). The CDR3 sequence is CASSLRGGGGNTEAFF. The DNA for the CDR3 is TGTGCCAGCAGTTTACGAGGGGGGGGCGGGAACACTGAAGCTTTCTTT.